The present entry profiles one TCR beta chain with its context. Its antigen remains unknown. The CDR3 runs to 16 residues. V shed 0 bases and J shed 1 base, with 13 bases lying between them. Germline V gene lookup returns CDR1 SGHRS and CDR2 YFSETQ. The data are from a study of T cell responses to AZD1222 COVID-19 vaccine. Broader study findings: Nearly half of spike-specific TCRs reportedly target variant regions that are unmutated in the B.1.351 and B.1.1.7 variants.

Profiling relied on immunoSEQ multiplex PCR, and the TCRdb table lists in-frame clones only, not all of them. Of 90,000 to 130,000 clones in the sample, 80% to 85% were seen once. The V and J genes are TRBV5-1 and TRBJ1-1; D gene uncertain. The source was peripheral blood, collected on day 0 of AZD1222 vaccination. The receptor was isolated from an adult in good health. The CDR3 loop is CASSLGFRASNTEAFF. CDR3 DNA: TGCGCCAGCAGCTTGGGATTCCGGGCCTCGAACACTGAAGCTTTCTTT.